This T cell receptor (beta chain) was found in a study of T cells in Graves' hyperthyroidism and ophthalmopathy. Amplified TCR beta CDR3 regions came from RNA transcripts. Researchers ran a first-round RT-PCR on the TCR CDR3 using the HTBI primer set. TCRdb called the multiplex PCR reads again in MiXCR, with one record for every CDR3 protein. In the table there are 600,000 to 750,000 distinct CDR3 sequences, around 15% of which are singletons. This clonotype was counted once. No antigen is known for it. Researchers defined stable Graves' hyperthyroidism as no ophthalmopathy progression within 18 months. The source of the PBMCs was less than 12 ml of fresh peripheral blood. Study-level findings and limits: Median prediction lead before ophthalmopathy onset was 5.5 to 7 months with the model.

The sequence was collected from a man over 45 with Graves' hyperthyroidism. Material: blood.

The CDR3: CASSIQLAKNIQYF. CDR3 DNA sequence: TGTGCCAGTAGTATACAGTTAGCCAAAAACATTCAGTACTTC. This sequence joins TRBV19 and TRBJ2-4; D gene uncertain. V was pared by 2 bases and J by 0 bases, with 5 bases between. The length of the CDR3 is 14 residues. Germline V CDR1 and CDR2: LNHDA, SQIVND (reference sequence).